These 17 T cell receptor beta chains share one sample of origin, sequenced in a study of cytomegalovirus exposure and HLA in healthy donors. Repertoires were generated with immunoSEQ multiplex PCR, while TCRdb's copy carries only in-frame clones and drops some. The table lists some 120,000 clones, 70% to 90% of them singletons. Sequenced material: PBMCs. The receptors come from a woman aged 25 to 45 in good health and CMV-seronegative.

The chain links TRBV6-1 to TRBJ1-2; possible D gene TRBD1, 5 bases. The CDR3 consists of 17 residues. Germline V gene sequence: CDR1 MNHNS, CDR2 SASEGT. Trimming stripped 1 base from V and 3 bases from J, with 18 bases between. In DNA form, the CDR3 reads TGTGCCAGCAGTGAAGAAGGGAGGGGAAAGGGACACTATGGCTACACCTTC. Protein product: CASSEEGRGKGHYGYTF.

The table lists this clone with a count of one. The CDR3, as DNA: TGCGCCAGCAGCCCCTGGACAGACTACGAGCAGTACTTC. It yields the protein CASSPWTDYEQYF. V usage is TRBV4-1 and J usage is TRBJ2-7, with D tentatively TRBD1 (6 bases). This CDR3 contains 13 residues. Germline lookup yields CDR1 MGHRA and CDR2 YSYEKL. Trimming pared 4 bases from V and 3 bases from J, leaving 10 bases between.

The rearrangement joins TRBV6-6 to TRBJ1-5; 7 bases are shared with TRBD1. The J segment lost 3 bases and the V segment lost 2 bases, leaving 4 bases of the junction unmatched. This CDR3 region has 15 residues. Germline assignment: CDR1 MNHNY and CDR2 SVGAGI (reference sequence). The CDR3 DNA reads as TGTGCCAGCAGTTACAGGACAGGAGACAATCAGCCCCAGCATTTT. It is translated as CASSYRTGDNQPQHF.

V usage is TRBV18 and J usage is TRBJ2-3; tentatively, D is TRBD1 (7 bases). V was cut by 2 bases and J by 0 bases, with 27 bases left in between. Germline values: CDR1 KGHSH, CDR2 LQKENI. This CDR3 is 21 amino acids long. CDR3: CASSPLYSRGQRTASTDTQYF. The DNA of the CDR3 is TGTGCCAGCTCACCATTGTATTCGCGGGGACAGAGAACCGCTAGCACAGATACGCAGTATTTT.

The chain uses TRBV5-1 and TRBJ2-1; D gene ambiguous. Germline lookup yields CDR1 SGHRS and CDR2 YFSETQ. This CDR3 has 15 amino acids. Trimming pared 4 bases from V and 0 bases from J, leaving 11 bases between. The CDR3 bases are TGCGCCAGCAGCCCTGAAGCAAGCTCCTACAATGAGCAGTTCTTC. Amino acids: CASSPEASSYNEQFF.

This chain joins TRBV4-3 and TRBJ2-7, with TRBD1 matching over 10 bases. CDR3 length: 16 residues. V gave up 4 bases and J gave up 3 bases; unmatched junction bases: 9. CDR1 and CDR2 (germline): LGHNA, YSLEER. The CDR3 region is CASSPPGTGDCYEQYF. CDR3 DNA sequence: TGCGCCAGCAGCCCCCCAGGGACAGGGGACTGCTACGAGCAGTACTTC.

V is TRBV7-2 and J is TRBJ1-3; D not certain. The CDR3 sequence is 13 residues long. V was clipped by 5 bases and J by 2 bases, with 7 bases between them. Germline V gene data show CDR1 as SGHTA and CDR2 as FQGNSA. This CDR3 is CASSPLTGNTIYF. The CDR3 DNA sequence: TGTGCCAGCAGCCCTTTAACTGGAAACACCATATATTTT.

V usage is TRBV5-4 and J usage is TRBJ2-2; TRBD2 might be the D (5 bases). The length of the CDR3 is 13 residues. Germline V gene data show CDR1 as SGHNT and CDR2 as YYREEE (reference sequence). Trimming left V 2 bases short and J 5 bases short, with 7 bases between. For the CDR3, the DNA is TGTGCCAGCAGCTTAAGGAGGACCGGGGAGCTGTTTTTT. Amino acids: CASSLRRTGELFF.

The chain is built from TRBV18 and TRBJ2-2, with 8 bases fitting TRBD2. The germline V gene encodes CDR1 KGHSH and CDR2 LQKENI. Losses at the gene ends were 3 bases for V and 6 bases for J; bases not matched to a gene: 9. The CDR3 totals 16 residues. For the CDR3, the DNA is TGTGCCAGCTCACCGAGCGGGGGCCCGAGGGCCGGGGAGCTGTTTTTT. Translation: CASSPSGGPRAGELFF.

The chain employs TRBV10-2 and TRBJ1-1; D ambiguous. Germline V gives CDR1 WSHSY, CDR2 SAAADI. V was pared by 2 bases and J by 4 bases, with 11 bases between. The CDR3 consists of 14 residues. Written as DNA, the CDR3 is TGCGCCAGCAGTGAGGGAAGTGCGGGCACTGAAGCTTTCTTT. It translates to CASSEGSAGTEAFF.

The gene calls are TRBV5-6 and TRBJ2-7, with D unresolved. The CDR3 totals 13 residues. Germline assignment: CDR1 SGHDT and CDR2 YYEEEE. V lost 2 bases, J lost 5 bases, and 11 bases lay in between. The CDR3 loop reads CASSFGRRDEQYF. The CDR3 DNA reads TGTGCCAGCAGCTTCGGCCGTCGGGACGAGCAGTACTTC.

This rearrangement joins TRBV7-2 to TRBJ1-1; D is perhaps TRBD1 (6 bases). Germline-derived CDR1 and CDR2 are SGHTA and FQGNSA. The germline V and J ends were trimmed by 1 base and 10 bases, with 13 bases remaining between them. There are 13 residues in the CDR3. The CDR3 coding sequence is TGTGCCAGCAGCTTAGGGGGGGGCCGAGGAGCTTTCTTT. The encoded protein is CASSLGGGRGAFF. The whole variable domain, remainder taken from reference TRBV7-2 and TRBJ1-1, is GAGVSQSPSNKVTEKGKDVELRCDPISGHTALYWYRQSLGQGLEFLIYFQGNSAPDKSGLPSDRFSAERTGGSVSTLTIQRTQQEDSAVYLCASSLGGGRGAFFGQGTRLTVV.

The CDR3 protein is CASPSAGGPTNTGELFF. The CDR3 DNA reads TGCGCCAGCCCCTCTGCGGGGGGCCCCACGAACACCGGGGAGCTGTTTTTT. This rearrangement joins TRBV10-1 to TRBJ2-2, with 8 bases fitting TRBD2. The germline gives CDR1 WNHNN, CDR2 SYGVQD (reference sequence). CDR3 size: 17 residues. Trimming took 8 bases from V and 0 from J; bases not matched to a gene: 11.

CDR3 coding DNA: TGCAGCACCGCACAGGGGACGAGCAGCAATGAGCAGTTCTTC. It codes for CSTAQGTSSNEQFF. This rearrangement joins TRBV29-1 to TRBJ2-1, with TRBD1 identical over 7 bases. CDR1 and CDR2 from the germline V gene are SQVTM and ANQGSEA. CDR3 length equals 14 residues. Germline trimming cut 8 bases from V and 6 bases from J; bases unmatched to any gene: 13.

This clone appeared once. The V and J genes are TRBV7-9 and TRBJ1-1; D remains unclear. V dropped 8 bases and J dropped 1 base, with 11 bases sitting between them. Germline V gene sequence: CDR1 SEHNR, CDR2 FQNEAQ (reference sequence). This CDR3 has 13 residues. The CDR3 DNA reads TGTGCCAGCCGCCCTGAGGAGAACACTGAAGCTTTCTTT. It codes for CASRPEENTEAFF.

V and J are TRBV2 and TRBJ2-7, with TRBD1 identical over 12 bases. V lost 5 bases to trimming and J lost 4 bases; unmatched junction nucleotides: 6. The CDR3 has 15 residues. Germline CDR1 SNHLY, CDR2 FYNNEI. The CDR3 region has the DNA TGTGCCAGCAGTCCCCGGGACAGGGGGCCGTACGAGCAGTACTTC. This gives the protein CASSPRDRGPYEQYF.

The chain links TRBV11-3 to TRBJ2-7, with 9 bases lining up with TRBD2. The V gene's germline CDR1 is SGHNT and CDR2 YENEEA. J lost 9 bases, V lost 1 base, and 4 bases had no gene match. The CDR3 covers 13 residues. The CDR3 reads CASSLGTSDGQYF. The CDR3 region has the DNA TGTGCCAGCAGCTTAGGGACTAGCGATGGGCAGTACTTC.